The 19 T cell receptor beta chains listed next were all sequenced from one sample in a study of T cells in Graves' hyperthyroidism and ophthalmopathy. Amplification targeted TCR beta CDR3 regions from RNA transcripts. The HTBI set primed first-round TCR CDR3 RT-PCR. TCRdb reprocessed the multiplex PCR reads via MiXCR and lists one record per CDR3 protein. In the table there are roughly 500,000 distinct CDR3 sequences, approximately 25% of which are singletons. The sequenced sample consisted of blood. These receptors all stem from a woman aged 25 to 45 with Graves' ophthalmopathy.

This clonotype occurred many times. The V call is TRBV27, the J call TRBJ2-3; D not resolved. The better agreement between TRBJ1-5 and the DNA end casts doubt on the J call. CDR1 is MNHEY and CDR2 is SMNVEV in the germline V gene (reference sequence). The CDR3 spans 15 residues. CDR3 sequence (DNA): TGTGCCAGCAGTTTCGGGTTGCTTATACCAGATACGCAGCATTTT. The encoded protein is CASSFGLLIPDTQHF.

V and J are TRBV11-2 and TRBJ2-2; TRBD2 matches 9 bases. V dropped 8 bases and J dropped 0; count of bases not matched to a gene: 7. The germline CDR1 and CDR2 sequences are SGHAT and FQNNGV. CDR3 length: 16 amino acids. CDR3 bases: TGTGCCAGCTCGCCGGGACTAGCCACGAACACCGGGGAGCTGTTTTTT. Its protein is CASSPGLATNTGELFF.

The CDR3 loop reads CASSNVGGLETQYF. The CDR3 region has the DNA TGTGCCAGCAGTAACGTAGGGGGTTTGGAGACCCAGTACTTC. The genes are TRBV12-3 or TRBV12-4 and TRBJ2-5; perhaps TRBD1 as D (6 bases). Trimming pared 5 bases from V and 5 bases from J, leaving 15 bases between. The CDR3 length is 14 residues.

This clonotype was counted ten times or more. The rearrangement links TRBV4-1 to TRBJ1-5, with TRBD1 identical over 7 bases. The CDR3 covers 15 residues. The germline CDR1 and CDR2 sequences are MGHRA and YSYEKL. V shed 0 bases, J shed 11 bases, and the junction held 10 bases outside the gene matches. The CDR3 loop is CASSQETTGREAQHF. Written as DNA, the CDR3 is TGCGCCAGCAGCCAAGAGACGACAGGGAGAGAAGCCCAGCATTTT.

This clonotype was detected many times. An end of the junction does not agree with germline; a read error may underlie this. The chain employs TRBV6-5 and TRBJ1-5; 7 positions match TRBD1. This CDR3 comprises 13 residues. The germline gives CDR1 MNHEY, CDR2 SVGAGI. CDR3: CASSLQGNQSQHF. The CDR3 region has the DNA TGTGCCAGCAGTCTACAGGGGAATCAGTCCCAGCATTTT.

This clonotype was seen many times. The CDR3 region has the DNA TGCGCCAGCAGCTTATCACCGCCTAACTATGGCTACACCTTC. It yields the protein CASSLSPPNYGYTF. The chain carries TRBV5-1 and TRBJ1-2; the D is unclear. CDR1 is SGHRS, CDR2 YFSETQ, per germline. Trimming left V 2 bases short and J 0 bases short, with 8 bases between. There are 14 residues in the CDR3.

This clonotype was seen a few times. The chain carries TRBV6-2 or TRBV6-3 and TRBJ1-2; D ambiguous. The CDR3 consists of 13 residues. The V end lost 6 bases, the J end lost 4 bases, and 12 bases lay between the germline ends. Germline V gene data show CDR1 as MNHEY and CDR2 as SVGEGT. CDR3 sequence: CASSPDGFYGYTF. In nucleotides, the CDR3 is TGTGCCAGCAGCCCCGACGGGTTCTATGGCTACACCTTC.

This clonotype was counted ten times or more. This may be a read error, as it is one base from a much larger clone. The genes are TRBV20-1 and TRBJ2-5; 10 bases line up with TRBD2. The V gene end was trimmed by 6 bases and the J gene end by 5 bases; junction bases not matched to a gene: 6. CDR1 is DFQATT and CDR2 is SNEGSKA in the germline V gene (reference sequence). The CDR3 has 13 residues. Here the CDR3 DNA reads TGCAGTGCCCTAGCGGGGGAGCCCGAGACCCAGTACTTC. Amino acids: CSALAGEPETQYF.

This clonotype was observed many times. The V gene is TRBV13, the J gene TRBJ1-2; maybe TRBD1 (5 bases). The V end lost 3 bases, the J end lost 2 bases, and 10 bases lay between the germline ends. Germline V CDR1 and CDR2: PRHDT, FYEKMQ (reference sequence). The CDR3 is 14 residues long. CDR3 DNA: TGTGCCAGCAGCTTCTCTGCAGGGAACTATGGCTACACCTTC. It translates to CASSFSAGNYGYTF.

At least ten counts were recorded for this clonotype. The genes are TRBV2 and TRBJ2-7; unclear D gene. This CDR3 comprises 10 residues. The V gene's germline CDR1 is SNHLY and CDR2 FYNNEI. V shed 8 bases and J shed 3 bases, with 5 bases lying between them. As DNA, the CDR3 is TGTGCCAGCGGCCTCTACGAGCAGTACTTC. Amino acid sequence: CASGLYEQYF.

V and J are TRBV20-1 and TRBJ2-7; possibly TRBD2 for D (5 bases). V gave up 4 bases and J gave up 0 bases, with 16 bases separating them. Germline lookup yields CDR1 DFQATT and CDR2 SNEGSKA (reference sequence). This CDR3 is 15 amino acids long. The CDR3 DNA reads as TGCAGTGCTATTAGGGCGGGCCGAAGCTCCTACGAGCAGTACTTC. Its protein product is CSAIRAGRSSYEQYF.

V is TRBV7-2 and J is TRBJ1-1; the D is unclear. V was shortened by 6 bases and J by 10 bases, with 12 bases between the two germline ends. CDR1 SGHTA and CDR2 FQGNSA come from the germline V gene. The CDR3 spans 11 residues. The CDR3: CASRASSGAFF. The CDR3 nucleotides read TGTGCCAGCAGGGCGAGCTCTGGAGCTTTCTTT.

This clonotype was seen at least ten times. The genes are TRBV30 and TRBJ1-2; TRBD1 matches at 7 bases. The CDR3 is 12 residues long. CDR1 is GTSNPN and CDR2 is SVGIG in the germline V gene (reference sequence). Trimming cost V 5 bases and J 4 bases; bases outside gene matches: 4. For the CDR3, the DNA is TGTGCCTGGGAGGACAGGTCCTATGGCTACACCTTC. It codes for CAWEDRSYGYTF.

This clonotype was observed many times. The J gene is TRBJ2-7, the V gene TRBV7-2; 8 bases agree with TRBD1. This CDR3 has 14 amino acids. Germline V gene data show CDR1 as SGHTA and CDR2 as FQGNSA. V lost 3 bases, J lost 2 bases, and 3 bases stayed unmatched. CDR3: CASSFLTGAYEQYF. The CDR3 DNA follows: TGTGCCAGCAGCTTTCTGACAGGGGCCTACGAGCAGTACTTC.

This clonotype was detected a few times. CDR3 DNA sequence: TGTGCCAGCAGTTTAGCGGGGGCAGGCACAACCTTCAGCTATGGCTACACCTTC. Residues: CASSLAGAGTTFSYGYTF. The genes are TRBV12-3 or TRBV12-4 and TRBJ1-2, with a possible D match to TRBD1 (6 bases). The CDR3 length is 18 residues. V gave up 0 bases and J gave up 4 bases, with 21 bases separating them.

Ten or more counts support this clonotype. This chain uses TRBV7-3 with TRBJ2-5, with TRBD2 as a possible D gene (5 bases). The germline V and J ends were trimmed by 1 base and 7 bases, with 10 bases remaining between them. CDR1 and CDR2 from the germline V gene are SGHTA and FQGTGA. This CDR3 is built from 13 residues. The CDR3 bases are TGTGCCAGCAGCTTAATCGTTGAGGGGACCCAGTACTTC. Its protein is CASSLIVEGTQYF. The full variable domain, rest sourced from reference TRBV7-3 and TRBJ2-5, is GAGVSQTPSNKVTEKGKYVELRCDPISGHTALYWYRQSLGQGPEFLIYFQGTGAADDSGLPNDRFFAVRPEGSVSTLKIQRTERGDSAVYLCASSLIVEGTQYFGPGTRLLVL.

This clonotype was recorded at least ten times. No DNA is shown, since the ends of the CDR3 on it are uncertain; the CDR3 is the one TCRdb lists. J is TRBJ2-2 and V is TRBV11-2; the table's TRBD1 call for D was not verified on the DNA. Both ends counted, the CDR3 spans 14 residues. CDR1 is SGHAT and CDR2 is FQNNGV in the germline V gene. CDR3 amino acids: CASRPPFRGRELFF.

This clonotype came up many times. This chain uses TRBV29-1 with TRBJ1-1; a possible D gene is TRBD1 (5 bases). The ends were cut back, 4 bases at V and 0 bases at J, with 18 bases in the middle. The CDR3 totals 16 residues. Germline V gene lookup returns CDR1 SQVTM and CDR2 ANQGSEA. CDR3 nucleotide sequence: TGCAGCGTTGTGGGGGACGAGAGGACTTTGAACACTGAAGCTTTCTTT. Protein product: CSVVGDERTLNTEAFF.

This clonotype was seen ten or more times. Here the CDR3 reads CASSPLRGRVRNTEAFF. CDR3 coding DNA: TGTGCCAGCAGCCCCCTTAGAGGACGGGTCCGCAACACTGAAGCTTTCTTT. The chain is built from TRBV7-8 and TRBJ1-1; D is ambiguous. The CDR3 contains 17 residues. Deletions cut 5 bases from V and 2 bases from J, with 21 bases between. The germline gives CDR1 SGHVS, CDR2 FQNEAQ.